This T cell receptor beta chain was retrieved from a study of regulatory T cells in long-lasting Graves disease (dated by TCRdb to the early 2020s). With regard to the full study: In the newly diagnosed Graves' disease group, patients had been taking antithyroid drugs for less than 3 months. This study used TCR sequencing and RNA sequencing of peripheral blood to compare persistent Graves' disease patients against newly diagnosed Graves' disease patients. The study was conducted in China and was registered as a clinical trial. TCR sequencing covered some 13 persistent and around 20 newly diagnosed Graves' disease patients, around 35 samples in total. Study-level results and caveats: Compared with newly diagnosed patients, persistent Graves' disease patients had lower TCR Shannon entropy and fewer highly expanded clones, which suggests clonal expansion. Persistent patients shared more public clonotypes among themselves (around 2,700) than newly diagnosed patients did (more than 950). Sequencing and analysis were limited to the TCR beta chain. Persistent disease showed preferential use of TRBV28, TRBJ1-2 and TRBJ2-5, whereas newly diagnosed disease favored TRBV20-1 and TRBJ2-1. The study examined only peripheral blood because the primary lesion, thyroid tissue, could not be accessed. The small sample size was acknowledged by the authors as a limitation that may reduce accuracy.

This clonotype has ten or more counts. Which antigen it targets is not known. The sample holds no much larger clone one base away, and base qualities are not on file. CDR3 length: 15 amino acids, cysteine to phenylalanine. The read is trimmed to its CDR3 DNA, 45 bases read in frame from base 1. Germline trimming: 5 bases from V, 6 bases from J; junction bases outside gene matches: 8. Reading the germline V gene gives CDR1 SGHTA and CDR2 FQGNSA. Explained via the paper, the time point label denotes: newly diagnosed GD, antithyroid drugs for less than 3 months. For both TCR sequencing and RNA sequencing, RNA was extracted from PBMCs using TRIzol. Graves' disease was diagnosed according to American Thyroid Association guidelines. Recruitment of patients was carried out at an endocrinology department in Xi'an, China. Each patient gave approximately 9.7 milliliters of peripheral blood, collected in an EDTA anticoagulant tube. Ficoll Paque Plus density gradient separation was used to isolate PBMCs, and no additional T cell sorting was done. An Agilent 2100 Bioanalyzer and agarose gel were used to check RNA quality, and a NanoDrop 2000 was used to measure RNA concentration.

Receptor libraries were prepared by multiplex PCR. The reads were generated on an Illumina HiSeq 4000. CDR3 regions were amplified by Arm-PCR with iRepertoire HTBI primers to construct TCR beta libraries. PCR products were gel purified before sequencing. Turning to the authors' computational methods: Gene usage analysis of CDR3 amino acid clonotypes relied on the roughly 67 TRBV and around 14 TRBJ segments identified across samples. COPE and FqMerger were used to merge the filtered high-quality paired reads into contigs. BLAST was used to align contigs to the IMGT TRBV, TRBD and TRBJ reference genes, and CDR3 was defined following IMGT. Highly expanded clones were defined as clonotypes with a frequency above 0.1%. Repertoire diversity was measured by Shannon entropy, and V-J evenness by the Gini coefficient. A clonotype found in more than one individual was treated as public. TCRdb trimmed the raw reads at Q25, called clones with MiXCR and kept productive beta chains. Identical CDR3 proteins give one entry, which carries the most common genes and DNA. Here the V and J calls rest on TCRdb's processing, not on the authors' analysis. This sample comprises about 430,000 distinct CDR3 sequences, approximately 16% of them detected only once. Together, the top ten hold about 7.6% of the sample.

A further study also used this sample, focusing on T cells in Graves' hyperthyroidism and ophthalmopathy. The second study's authors report: Graves' hyperthyroidism was defined as stable when no progression to ophthalmopathy occurred over 18 months of follow-up. Hyperthyroidism patients were newly diagnosed, had a disease duration of under 2 months, and were aged 18 to 65 years. Patients with uncontrolled infections, other autoimmune diseases, pregnancy or lactation were excluded. Diagnoses were established on the basis of clinical symptoms, serum thyroxine and TRAb, thyroid ultrasound, and orbital computed tomography. For the first round of RT-PCR on the TCR CDR3, the HTBI primer set was used together with the Qiagen OneStep RT-PCR kit. Most expanded thyroid clonotypes (frequency above 0.001) were also detected in blood, suggesting blood repertoires may reflect thyroid immune responses. A 13 V-J signature model separated ophthalmopathy from stable hyperthyroidism, with about 88% sensitivity and about 81% specificity in cross-validation and 80%/75% in testing. During validation, the model predicted progression to ophthalmopathy a median of about 6.5 months ahead of onset, with approximately 71% sensitivity and about 72% specificity. TCR V-J signatures able to tell the groups apart were searched for in a discovery cohort of 100 patients, of whom around 42 had Graves' ophthalmopathy and about 60 had stable Graves' hyperthyroidism. Prospective prediction of ophthalmopathy was tested in an independent validation cohort of approximately 19 hyperthyroidism patients and around 16 patients who later progressed to ophthalmopathy. The roughly 91 discovery patients were randomly divided into training and test sets at a 7:3 ratio. In roughly six Graves' hyperthyroidism patients, the study also compared T-cell repertoires from thyroid tissue with T-cell repertoires from blood. After blood sampling, hyperthyroidism patients were treated with methimazole at a starting dose of 30 mg daily, and ophthalmopathy patients were treated with high-dose intravenous methylprednisolone. The libraries were constructed in a second round of multiplex PCR and then size-selected and purified. The libraries were sequenced on an Illumina HiSeq2000 using paired-end 100 bp reads. SOAPnuke was used to process the raw data, throwing out any read that contained adapters or uncalled bases, had a mean Phred below 15, or lacked an exact constant-primer or identifier match. High-quality paired reads were merged using COPE v1.2.5, and each unique nucleotide sequence was defined as a clonotype. MiTCR v1.1 was used to align clonotypes to the IMGT TRBV, TRBD and TRBJ reference segments. Analysis was restricted to V-J combinations with a frequency above 0.0001, which covered over 98% of repertoires. The TCS score was defined as F50 (clonal expansion) divided by E x V (chaos), with BLOSUM62-based TCRdist calculated between CDR3 peptides within each V-J. Welch's t-statistics and random forest reduced 500 to 550 V-J features to under 15, which were used in a naive Bayes classifier (R e1071). No statistical method was used to fix the sample size in advance, and group allocation was not hidden from the investigators. The paper reports TCR Vbeta CDR3 sequencing of some 140 peripheral blood samples: 43 ophthalmopathy, around 80 hyperthyroidism and approximately 17 progressor patients.

The TCR originated in a middle-aged woman with Graves disease. Donor details come from another sample of the same person, matched by shared clones. The sample in question was peripheral blood mononuclear cells (PBMCs), obtained at new diagnosis, from a patient treated with antithyroid drugs. The sequence is built from TRBV7-2 and TRBJ2-1; TRBD2 matches 9 bases in the middle. Read as DNA, the sequence is TGTGCCAGCAGCCAGACTAGCGGAGGGTCCAATGAGCAGTTCTTC. Its translation reads: CASSQTSGGSNEQFF.